The entry that follows covers one T cell receptor (beta chain) sequence. Its antigen is not identified. Germline lookup yields CDR1 MGHDK and CDR2 SYGVNS. V shed 6 bases and J 2 bases; nucleotides not matched to a gene: 19. The CDR3 extends over 18 amino acids. The sample is drawn from a study of cytomegalovirus exposure and HLA in healthy donors. PCR amplification relied on 60 Vbeta primers (plus 13 Jbeta primers). Sequencing used immunoSEQ multiplex PCR; TCRdb keeps in-frame clones, though not all of them. The sample has some 77,000 clones, 65% to 85% seen once. Study conclusions and caveats: On later analysis, the bulk of CMV-associated TCR beta chains appeared to be HLA-restricted.

The sample taken for sequencing was PBMCs. The receptor comes from a woman in her forties in good health and CMV-seropositive. The rearrangement uses TRBV25-1 and TRBJ2-7; 7 nucleotides agree with TRBD1. The CDR3 loop is CASSIHREVRRGPYEQYF. CDR3 DNA sequence: TGTGCCAGCAGCATCCATCGAGAGGTCCGTAGGGGGCCCTACGAGCAGTACTTC.